The 28 T cell receptor beta chains in this list originate from one sample, sequenced in a study of lymphopenia after photon versus proton radiotherapy (dated by TCRdb to about 2019). Library method: the immunoSEQ multiplex PCR assay. The immuneACCESS repertoire file appears here via TCRdb, limited to in-frame rearrangements. These files lack a portion of the clones; in checked studies, under half of the deficit traces to unresolved V genes, and the cause of the others is not known. Present in this sample are 150,000 to 200,000 clones, 80% to 90% of which were seen just once. The ten largest clones take up about 4.3% of the sample. Sequenced material: peripheral blood, taken from a patient treated with photon-based radiotherapy. The source is a man aged 45 to 65 with gastric cancer.

The J gene is TRBJ2-3, the V gene TRBV4-2; 9 bases fit TRBD2. J gave up 3 bases and V 2 bases, and 3 bases lay outside the gene matches. The CDR3 totals 15 residues. CDR1 is LGHNA, CDR2 YNFKEQ, per germline. Here the CDR3 reads CASSQSTSGTDTQYF. CDR3 sequence (DNA): TGTGCCAGCAGCCAATCAACTAGCGGGACAGATACGCAGTATTTT.

The chain joins TRBV5-4 to TRBJ2-7; TRBD2 matches 12 bases. The germline V gene has CDR1 SGHNT and CDR2 YYREEE (reference sequence). J gave up 4 bases and V 2 bases, and 10 bases lay outside the gene matches. The CDR3 is made up of 17 amino acids. The CDR3 is CASSLTGLAGTNYEQYF. The CDR3 nucleotides are TGTGCCAGCAGCTTAACCGGACTAGCGGGAACGAATTACGAGCAGTACTTC.

The chain has TRBV28 and TRBJ1-5; D unresolved. Per the germline V gene, CDR1 is MDHEN and CDR2 is SYDVKM. The CDR3 loop spans 15 amino acids. V was shortened by 2 bases and J by 0 bases, with 8 bases between the two germline ends. CDR3 in DNA: TGTGCCAGCAGTTTACCTCCGACTAGCAATCAGCCCCAGCATTTT. The encoded protein is CASSLPPTSNQPQHF.

CDR3 nucleotides: TGTGCCAGCAGCACCTATAGGCAGGGCTACGAGCAGTACTTC. The encoded protein is CASSTYRQGYEQYF. The rearrangement joins TRBV27 to TRBJ2-7; D possibly corresponds to TRBD1 (5 bases). CDR1 and CDR2 (germline): MNHEY, SMNVEV (reference sequence). V lost 6 bases, J lost 3 bases, and 15 bases lay in between. The CDR3 has 14 amino acids.

The J gene is TRBJ2-5, the V gene TRBV20-1; D unresolved. V lost 8 bases, J lost 4 bases, and 11 bases lay in between. The germline V gene has CDR1 DFQATT and CDR2 SNEGSKA (reference sequence). This CDR3 contains 11 residues. The CDR3 coding sequence is TGCAGTCCTACGAAGGGAGAGACCCAGTACTTC. Its protein is CSPTKGETQYF.

The chain has TRBV30 and TRBJ1-1; TRBD1 matches at 7 bases. Germline V lookup: CDR1 GTSNPN, CDR2 SVGIG (reference sequence). CDR3 size: 15 residues. Trimming at V came to 0 bases and at J to 3 bases, leaving 7 bases not matched to a gene. Here the CDR3 reads CAWSVSRTGDTEAFF. The CDR3 DNA is TGTGCCTGGAGTGTTAGTCGGACAGGAGACACTGAAGCTTTCTTT.

The genes are TRBV7-9 and TRBJ2-1; D is possibly TRBD2 (7 bases). The CDR3 extends over 16 amino acids. Germline V gives CDR1 SEHNR, CDR2 FQNEAQ (reference sequence). The germline V and J ends were trimmed by 4 bases and 5 bases, with 18 bases remaining between them. CDR3 DNA: TGTGCCAGCAGCTCCCCAACTAGGGGGGGAGACAATGAGCAGTTCTTC. Encoded protein: CASSSPTRGGDNEQFF. The whole variable domain, filled in from reference TRBV7-9 and TRBJ2-1, reads DTGVSQNPRHKITKRGQNVTFRCDPISEHNRLYWYRQTLGQGPEFLTYFQNEAQLEKSRLLSDRFSAERPKGSFSTLEIQRTEQGDSAMYLCASSSPTRGGDNEQFFGPGTRLTVL.

The chain has TRBV27 and TRBJ1-2; 8 bases are a match to TRBD1. V lost 5 bases, J lost 3 bases, and 8 bases stayed unmatched. Germline loops: CDR1 MNHEY, CDR2 SMNVEV (reference sequence). The CDR3 length is 15 residues. The CDR3 sequence: CASSLMQGAHYGYTF. CDR3 nucleotides: TGTGCCAGCAGTCTGATGCAGGGGGCTCACTATGGCTACACCTTC.

This chain links TRBV7-2 with TRBJ2-1, with 12 bases matching TRBD2. The CDR3 loop spans 15 amino acids. CDR1 and CDR2 (germline): SGHTA, FQGNSA. Trimming cost V 5 bases and J 5 bases; bases outside gene matches: 4. The CDR3 loop reads CASSAGLAGHNEQFF. The CDR3, as DNA: TGTGCCAGCAGCGCCGGACTAGCGGGACACAATGAGCAGTTCTTC.

In nucleotides, the CDR3 is TGCGCCAGCAGCCAAGGGCAGGGACAGGGCGCGGGAAGCTCCTACGAGCAGTACTTC. Its protein product is CASSQGQGQGAGSSYEQYF. The rearrangement links TRBV4-3 to TRBJ2-7; TRBD1 matches 9 bases. V lost 1 base to trimming and J lost 0 bases; unmatched junction nucleotides: 13. Germline V CDR1 and CDR2: LGHNA, YSLEER. The CDR3 is made up of 19 amino acids.

This rearrangement joins TRBV28 to TRBJ2-7, with 13 bases lining up with TRBD2. V trimming: 7 bases; J trimming: 3 bases; junction bases outside the gene matches: 9. Per the germline V gene, CDR1 is MDHEN and CDR2 is SYDVKM. The CDR3 has 16 residues. CDR3: CASKVGTSGINYEQYF. Here the CDR3 DNA reads TGTGCCAGCAAAGTCGGGACTAGCGGGATTAACTACGAGCAGTACTTC.

The genes are TRBV5-1 and TRBJ2-3; 7 nucleotides align to TRBD1. J gave up 2 bases and V 2 bases, and 5 bases lay outside the gene matches. CDR3 size: 15 residues. The germline CDR1 and CDR2 sequences are SGHRS and YFSETQ. This CDR3 reads CASSLQGPVTDTQYF. In DNA form, the CDR3 reads TGCGCCAGCAGCTTACAGGGGCCAGTCACAGATACGCAGTATTTT.

The rearrangement links TRBV15 to TRBJ2-7; D not certain. Germline V gene lookup returns CDR1 LNHNV and CDR2 YYDKDF (reference sequence). The CDR3 contains 14 residues. The V gene lost 1 base and the J gene lost 2 bases, with 9 bases spanning the gap. CDR3 nucleotides: TGTGCCACCAGCAGAGGGTCAGTAGCCTACGAGCAGTACTTC. It specifies CATSRGSVAYEQYF.

The chain couples TRBV13 to TRBJ1-2, with a possible D match to TRBD1 (6 bases). The CDR3 has 17 amino acids. Per the germline V gene, CDR1 is PRHDT and CDR2 is FYEKMQ (reference sequence). V was shortened by 1 base and J by 4 bases, with 19 bases between the two germline ends. CDR3 DNA sequence: TGTGCCAGCAGCTTAGCTAGTGGGGGCGCGGGGAGCTATGGCTACACCTTC. As protein: CASSLASGGAGSYGYTF.

The rearrangement links TRBV28 to TRBJ2-1, with D unresolved. Deletions cut 2 bases from V and 10 bases from J, with 6 bases between. Germline lookup yields CDR1 MDHEN and CDR2 SYDVKM. The CDR3 is made up of 11 amino acids. The CDR3 reads CASSLRAEQFF. The CDR3 nucleotides are TGTGCCAGCAGTTTAAGAGCGGAGCAGTTCTTC.

This clone was seen a few times. V is TRBV2 and J is TRBJ1-5; D ambiguous. The V end lost 7 bases, the J end lost 1 base, and 11 bases lay between the germline ends. From germline, CDR1 is SNHLY and CDR2 FYNNEI. This CDR3 contains 14 residues. The CDR3 loop is CASTAGRSNQPQHF. The CDR3 bases are TGTGCCAGCACCGCGGGTCGGAGCAATCAGCCCCAGCATTTT.

The rearrangement links TRBV11-3 to TRBJ2-5, with D perhaps TRBD1 or TRBD2 (6 bases each). The CDR3 consists of 12 residues. The germline gives CDR1 SGHNT, CDR2 YENEEA. The germline V and J ends were trimmed by 5 bases and 5 bases, with 9 bases remaining between them. The chain's CDR3 is CASSRGGETQYF. CDR3 nucleotides: TGTGCCAGCAGCCGAGGGGGGGAGACCCAGTACTTC.

The chain is built from TRBV4-2 and TRBJ2-5, with D tentatively TRBD1 (5 bases). Germline loops: CDR1 LGHNA, CDR2 YNFKEQ. The CDR3 has 16 residues. The V and J ends lost 0 bases and 4 bases respectively, with 15 bases between them. CDR3: CASSQELQGGRETQYF. The CDR3 region has the DNA TGTGCCAGCAGCCAAGAACTGCAGGGTGGCAGAGAGACCCAGTACTTC.

V usage is TRBV7-3 and J usage is TRBJ1-1, with TRBD1 as a possible D gene (5 bases). V shed 4 bases and J shed 1 base, with 7 bases lying between them. Germline CDR1 reads SGHTA; CDR2 reads FQGTGA. CDR3 length equals 13 residues. The CDR3 DNA reads as TGTGCCAGCAGCTATCAGGGGAACACTGAAGCTTTCTTT. This codes for CASSYQGNTEAFF. The full variable domain, its missing parts supplied by reference TRBV7-3 and TRBJ1-1, is GAGVSQTPSNKVTEKGKYVELRCDPISGHTALYWYRQSLGQGPEFLIYFQGTGAADDSGLPNDRFFAVRPEGSVSTLKIQRTERGDSAVYLCASSYQGNTEAFFGQGTRLTVV.

The CDR3 here is CATSGRPQGGYEQYF. The CDR3 DNA follows: TGTGCCACCAGCGGGAGACCCCAAGGGGGCTACGAGCAGTACTTC. This chain joins TRBV15 and TRBJ2-7; D is perhaps TRBD1 (6 bases). In germline, CDR1 is LNHNV, CDR2 YYDKDF (reference sequence). CDR3 length equals 15 residues. Trimming removed 5 bases at V and 3 bases at J, with 17 bases between.

J is TRBJ1-1 and V is TRBV5-8; D is unresolved. Germline CDR1 and CDR2: SGHTS and YDEGEE. V was pared by 0 bases and J by 0 bases, with 9 bases between. This CDR3 region has 15 residues. Written as DNA, the CDR3 is TGTGCCAGCAGCTTGGCCGCGCTTATGAACACTGAAGCTTTCTTT. This translates into CASSLAALMNTEAFF.

The V gene is TRBV2, the J gene TRBJ2-3; 8 bases agree with TRBD2. V lost 3 bases, J lost 2 bases, and 4 bases stayed unmatched. Germline V gene sequence: CDR1 SNHLY, CDR2 FYNNEI. This CDR3 is 15 amino acids long. The CDR3 bases are TGTGCCAGCAGTGAGGAAGCGGGAGTCACAGATACGCAGTATTTT. It encodes CASSEEAGVTDTQYF.

A single count supports this clone. V and J are TRBV6-1 and TRBJ1-5; the D gene is possibly TRBD1 (6 bases). Looked up from germline, CDR1 is MNHNS and CDR2 is SASEGT. The ends were cut back, 4 bases at V and 6 bases at J, with 16 bases in the middle. The CDR3 is made up of 15 amino acids. The CDR3 sequence: CASSAGPGGGQPQHF. DNA for the CDR3: TGTGCCAGCAGTGCGGGCCCTGGGGGCGGTCAGCCCCAGCATTTT.

The CDR3 loop is CASRADRAVGGELFF. The DNA of the CDR3 is TGTGCCAGCAGGGCGGACAGGGCCGTTGGCGGGGAGCTGTTTTTT. This chain uses TRBV6-6 with TRBJ2-2; 8 bases fit TRBD1. Per the germline V gene, CDR1 is MNHNY and CDR2 is SVGAGI (reference sequence). V lost 6 bases to trimming and J lost 7 bases; unmatched junction nucleotides: 10. CDR3 size: 15 residues.

V and J are TRBV28 and TRBJ1-2; possibly TRBD1 for D (6 bases). V dropped 4 bases and J dropped 1 base, with 13 bases sitting between them. This CDR3 has 15 amino acids. CDR1 is MDHEN and CDR2 is SYDVKM in the germline V gene. CDR3 DNA sequence: TGTGCCAGCAGTTCACAGGGAGAGGGTAACTATGGCTACACCTTC. It specifies CASSSQGEGNYGYTF.

The chain links TRBV20-1 to TRBJ2-1; D may be TRBD2 (6 bases). The length of the CDR3 is 10 residues. Germline-derived CDR1 and CDR2 are DFQATT and SNEGSKA (reference sequence). The V and J ends lost 5 bases and 13 bases respectively, with 12 bases between them. DNA of the CDR3: TGCAGTGCTTTTAGCGGTTCTCAGTTCTTC. Translated, it gives CSAFSGSQFF.

The gene calls are TRBV18 and TRBJ2-7; D assignment may be TRBD1 or TRBD2 (5 bases each). V shed 4 bases and J shed 7 bases, with 20 bases lying between them. Germline V gives CDR1 KGHSH, CDR2 LQKENI. The CDR3 contains 15 residues. The CDR3 region is CASSLPGTETREQYF. The DNA for the CDR3 is TGTGCCAGCTCACTTCCCGGGACCGAGACAAGGGAGCAGTACTTC.

V is TRBV2 and J is TRBJ2-3, with D tentatively TRBD1 (7 bases). This CDR3 contains 13 residues. Germline V gene sequence: CDR1 SNHLY, CDR2 FYNNEI. Trimming stripped 7 bases from V and 4 bases from J, with 12 bases between. Here the CDR3 DNA reads TGTGCCAGCAAGGCAGGGGGGCCAGATACGCAGTATTTT. Residues: CASKAGGPDTQYF.